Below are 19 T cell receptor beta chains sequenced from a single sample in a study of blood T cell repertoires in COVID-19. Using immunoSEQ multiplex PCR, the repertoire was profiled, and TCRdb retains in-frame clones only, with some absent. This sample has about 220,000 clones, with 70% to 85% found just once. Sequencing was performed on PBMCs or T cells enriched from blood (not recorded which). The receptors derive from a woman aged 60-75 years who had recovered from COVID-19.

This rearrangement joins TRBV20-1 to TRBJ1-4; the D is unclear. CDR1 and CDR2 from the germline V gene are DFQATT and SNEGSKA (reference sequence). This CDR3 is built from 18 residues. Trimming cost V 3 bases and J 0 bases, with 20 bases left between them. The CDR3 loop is CSASKLRRTVATNEKLFF. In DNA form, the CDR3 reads TGCAGTGCTAGTAAGTTAAGGAGGACCGTCGCAACTAATGAAAAACTGTTTTTT.

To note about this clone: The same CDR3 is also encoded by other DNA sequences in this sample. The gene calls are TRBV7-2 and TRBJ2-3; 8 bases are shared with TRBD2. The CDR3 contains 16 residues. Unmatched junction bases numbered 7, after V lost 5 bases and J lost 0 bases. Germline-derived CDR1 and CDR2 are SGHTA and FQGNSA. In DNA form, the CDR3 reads TGTGCCAGCAGCCTGGCGGGGGGCATGAGCACAGATACGCAGTATTTT. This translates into CASSLAGGMSTDTQYF.

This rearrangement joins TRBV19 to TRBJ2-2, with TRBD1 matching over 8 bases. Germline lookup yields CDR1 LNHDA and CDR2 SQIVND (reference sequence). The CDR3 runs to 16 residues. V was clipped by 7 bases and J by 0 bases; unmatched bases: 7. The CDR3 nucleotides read TGTGCCAGTACCCTGGACAGGGCCACGAACACCGGGGAGCTGTTTTTT. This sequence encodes CASTLDRATNTGELFF.

The CDR3 here is CASSLAGGGMNTEAFF. For the CDR3, the DNA is TGTGCCAGCAGCTTAGCGGGAGGGGGAATGAACACTGAAGCTTTCTTT. The chain links TRBV7-6 to TRBJ1-1, with TRBD1 as a possible D gene (6 bases). Per the germline V gene, CDR1 is SGHVS and CDR2 is FNYEAQ. The CDR3 runs to 16 residues. Trimming removed 0 bases from V and 0 bases from J, with 11 bases in between.

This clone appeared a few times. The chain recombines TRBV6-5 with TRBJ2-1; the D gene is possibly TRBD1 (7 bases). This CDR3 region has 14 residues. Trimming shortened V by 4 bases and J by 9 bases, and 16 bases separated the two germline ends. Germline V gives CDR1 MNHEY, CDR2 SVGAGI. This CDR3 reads CASSSNPRGAEQFF. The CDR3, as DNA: TGTGCCAGCAGTTCAAACCCCAGGGGGGCTGAGCAGTTCTTC.

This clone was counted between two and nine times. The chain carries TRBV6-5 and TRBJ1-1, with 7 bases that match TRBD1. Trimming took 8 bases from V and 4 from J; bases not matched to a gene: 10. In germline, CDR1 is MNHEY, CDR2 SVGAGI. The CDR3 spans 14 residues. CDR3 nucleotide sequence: TGTGCCAGCTCCCCCTTCGGGACAGTCACTGAAGCTTTCTTT. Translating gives CASSPFGTVTEAFF.

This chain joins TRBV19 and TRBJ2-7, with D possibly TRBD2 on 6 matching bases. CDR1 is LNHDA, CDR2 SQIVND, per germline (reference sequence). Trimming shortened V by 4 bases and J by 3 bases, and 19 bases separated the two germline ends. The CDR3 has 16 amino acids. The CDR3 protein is CASSTRGGEKSYEQYF. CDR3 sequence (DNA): TGTGCCAGTAGTACCCGTGGAGGGGAGAAGAGCTACGAGCAGTACTTC.

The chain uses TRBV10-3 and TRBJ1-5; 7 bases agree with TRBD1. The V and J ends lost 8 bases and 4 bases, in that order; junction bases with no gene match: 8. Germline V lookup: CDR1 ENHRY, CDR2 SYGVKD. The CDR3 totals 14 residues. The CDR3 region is CAIGGDRVNQPQHF. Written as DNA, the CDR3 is TGTGCCATCGGGGGAGACAGGGTTAATCAGCCCCAGCATTTT.

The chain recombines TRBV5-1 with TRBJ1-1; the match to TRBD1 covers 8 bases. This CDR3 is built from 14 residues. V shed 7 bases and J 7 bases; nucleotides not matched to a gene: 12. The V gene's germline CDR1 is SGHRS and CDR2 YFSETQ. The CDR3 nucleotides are TGCGCCAGCTCTGCCCGGACAGGGTCGATTGAAGCTTTCTTT. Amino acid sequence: CASSARTGSIEAFF.

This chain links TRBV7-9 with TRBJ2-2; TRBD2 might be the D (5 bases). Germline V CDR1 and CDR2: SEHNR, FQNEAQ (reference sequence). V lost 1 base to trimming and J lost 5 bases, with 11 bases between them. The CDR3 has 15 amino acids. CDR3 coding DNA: TGTGCCAGCAGCTTAGGAAGCGGCGGGACCGGGGAGCTGTTTTTT. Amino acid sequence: CASSLGSGGTGELFF.

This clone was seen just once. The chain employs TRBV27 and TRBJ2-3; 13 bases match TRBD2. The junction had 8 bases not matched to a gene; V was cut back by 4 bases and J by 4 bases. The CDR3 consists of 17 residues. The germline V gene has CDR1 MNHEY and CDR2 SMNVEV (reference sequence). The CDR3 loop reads CASSSRTSGSLSDTQYF. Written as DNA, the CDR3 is TGTGCCAGCAGTTCAAGGACTAGCGGGAGCCTGTCAGATACGCAGTATTTT.

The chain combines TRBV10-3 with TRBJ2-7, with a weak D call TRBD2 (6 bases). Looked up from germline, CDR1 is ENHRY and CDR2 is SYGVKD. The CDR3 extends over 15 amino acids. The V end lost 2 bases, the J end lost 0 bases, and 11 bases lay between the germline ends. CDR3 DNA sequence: TGTGCCATCAGTGAGGCGGGACTGATCTCCTACGAGCAGTACTTC. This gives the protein CAISEAGLISYEQYF.

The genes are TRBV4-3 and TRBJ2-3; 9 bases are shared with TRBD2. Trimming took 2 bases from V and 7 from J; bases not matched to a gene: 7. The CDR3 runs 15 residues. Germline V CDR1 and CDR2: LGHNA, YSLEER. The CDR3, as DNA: TGCGCCAGCAGCCAAATGGCTAGCGGGGAGTATACGCAGTATTTT. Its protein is CASSQMASGEYTQYF.

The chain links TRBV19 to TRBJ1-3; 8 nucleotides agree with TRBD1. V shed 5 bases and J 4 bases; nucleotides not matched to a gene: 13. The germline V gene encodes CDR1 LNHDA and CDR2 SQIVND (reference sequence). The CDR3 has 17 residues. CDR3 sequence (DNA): TGTGCCAGTAGTTTCTTACATCGGACAGGGAACGGAAACACCATATATTTT. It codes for CASSFLHRTGNGNTIYF.

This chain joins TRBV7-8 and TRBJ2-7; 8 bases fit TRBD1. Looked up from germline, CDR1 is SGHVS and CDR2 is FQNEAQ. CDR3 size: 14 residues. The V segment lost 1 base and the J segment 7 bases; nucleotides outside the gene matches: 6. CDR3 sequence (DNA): TGTGCCAGCAGCTTAGACAGGGGGTACTCAGAGCAGTACTTC. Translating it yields CASSLDRGYSEQYF. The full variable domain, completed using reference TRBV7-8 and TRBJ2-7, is GAGVSQSPRYKVAKRGQDVALRCDPISGHVSLFWYQQALGQGPEFLTYFQNEAQLDKSGLPSDRFFAERPEGSVSTLKIQRTQQEDSAVYLCASSLDRGYSEQYFGPGTRLTVT.

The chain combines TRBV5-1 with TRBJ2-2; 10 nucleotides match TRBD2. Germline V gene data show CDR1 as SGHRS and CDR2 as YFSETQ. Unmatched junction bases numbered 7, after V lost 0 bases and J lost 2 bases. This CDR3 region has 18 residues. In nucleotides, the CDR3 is TGCGCCAGCAGCTTGGCCGTTACTAGCGGGGCTAACACCGGGGAGCTGTTTTTT. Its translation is CASSLAVTSGANTGELFF.

CDR3 bases: TGTGCCATCAGTGTGGGACAGGGCTACGAGCAGTACTTC. It translates to CAISVGQGYEQYF. The J gene is TRBJ2-7, the V gene TRBV10-3; 9 bases match TRBD1. This CDR3 is built from 13 residues. Germline CDR1 reads ENHRY; CDR2 reads SYGVKD. Trimming cost V 4 bases and J 3 bases; bases outside gene matches: 1.

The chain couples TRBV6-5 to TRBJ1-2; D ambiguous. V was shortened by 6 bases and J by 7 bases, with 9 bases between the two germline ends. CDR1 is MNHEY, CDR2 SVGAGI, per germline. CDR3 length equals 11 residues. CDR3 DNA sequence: TGTGCCAGCAGGAGGTCGGGTGGCTACACCTTC. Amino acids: CASRRSGGYTF.

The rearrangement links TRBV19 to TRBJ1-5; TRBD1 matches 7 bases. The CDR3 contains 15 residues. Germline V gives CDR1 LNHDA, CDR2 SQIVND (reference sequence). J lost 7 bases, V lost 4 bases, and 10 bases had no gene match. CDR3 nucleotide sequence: TGTGCCAGTAGTACCCTAACAGGGGCGGGCCAGCCCCAGCATTTT. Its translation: CASSTLTGAGQPQHF.